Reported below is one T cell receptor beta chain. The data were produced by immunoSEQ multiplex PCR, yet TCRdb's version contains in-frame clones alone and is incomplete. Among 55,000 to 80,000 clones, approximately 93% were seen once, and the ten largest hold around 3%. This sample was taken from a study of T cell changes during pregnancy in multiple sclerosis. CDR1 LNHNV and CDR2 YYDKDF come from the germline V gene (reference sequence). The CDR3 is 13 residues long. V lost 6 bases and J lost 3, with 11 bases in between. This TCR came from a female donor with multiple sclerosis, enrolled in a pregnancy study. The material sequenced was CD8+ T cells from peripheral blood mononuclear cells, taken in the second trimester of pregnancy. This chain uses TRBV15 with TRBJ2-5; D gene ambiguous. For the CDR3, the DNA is TGTGCCACCAGGCAACGACTCGAAGAGACCCAGTACTTC. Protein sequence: CATRQRLEETQYF.